This T cell receptor (beta chain) was captured in a study of response to subunit inactivated influenza vaccine. At least ten counts were recorded for this clonotype. Its antigen remains unknown. TCRdb reanalysed the RT-PCR reads using MiXCR and keeps one entry per CDR3 protein. The sample yields roughly 460,000 distinct CDR3 sequences, approximately 11% seen once. Study results and limitations: New T cells are recruited in small numbers by each seasonal influenza vaccination, according to the authors' suggestion.

The source of this sequence is a man aged 45-65 years who received an inactivated influenza vaccine. Sequenced material: PBMCs from blood, taken roughly 47 days after vaccination.

CDR3 sequence: CASSSMMKGSYGYTF. The DNA of the CDR3 is TGTGCCAGCAGCTCTATGATGAAGGGCTCTTATGGCTACACCTTC. The V gene is TRBV11-2, the J gene TRBJ1-2, with D uncertain. Germline V gene lookup returns CDR1 SGHAT and CDR2 FQNNGV. V lost 4 bases to trimming and J lost 5 bases, with 17 bases between them. This CDR3 is 15 amino acids long. The variable domain in full, completed from reference TRBV11-2 and TRBJ1-2, reads EAGVAQSPRYKIIEKRQSVAFWCNPISGHATLYWYQQILGQGPKLLIQFQNNGVVDDSQLPKDRFSAERLKGVDSTLKIQPAKLEDSAVYLCASSSMMKGSYGYTFGSGTRLTVV.